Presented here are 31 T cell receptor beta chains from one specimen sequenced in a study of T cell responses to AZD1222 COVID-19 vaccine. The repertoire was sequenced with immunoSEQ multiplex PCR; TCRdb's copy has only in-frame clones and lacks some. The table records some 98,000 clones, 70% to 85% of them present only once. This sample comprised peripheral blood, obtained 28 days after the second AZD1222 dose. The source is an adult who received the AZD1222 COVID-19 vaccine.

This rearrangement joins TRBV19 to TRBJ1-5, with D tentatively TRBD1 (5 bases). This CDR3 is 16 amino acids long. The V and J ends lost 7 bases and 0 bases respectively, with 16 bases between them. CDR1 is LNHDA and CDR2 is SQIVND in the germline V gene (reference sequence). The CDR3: CASMPAETVSNQPQHF. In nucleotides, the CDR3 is TGTGCCAGTATGCCGGCGGAGACAGTTAGCAATCAGCCCCAGCATTTT. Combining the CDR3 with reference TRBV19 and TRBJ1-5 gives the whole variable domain DGGITQSPKYLFRKEGQNVTLSCEQNLNHDAMYWYRQDPGQGLRLIYYSQIVNDFQKGDIAEGYSVSREKKESFPLTVTSAQKNPTAFYLCASMPAETVSNQPQHFGDGTRLSIL.

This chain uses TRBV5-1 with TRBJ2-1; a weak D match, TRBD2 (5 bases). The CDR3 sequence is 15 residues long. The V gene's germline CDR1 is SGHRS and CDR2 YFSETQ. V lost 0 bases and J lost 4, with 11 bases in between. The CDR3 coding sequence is TGCGCCAGCAGCTTGGGGCTAGCCCCGTACAATGAGCAGTTCTTC. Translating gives CASSLGLAPYNEQFF.

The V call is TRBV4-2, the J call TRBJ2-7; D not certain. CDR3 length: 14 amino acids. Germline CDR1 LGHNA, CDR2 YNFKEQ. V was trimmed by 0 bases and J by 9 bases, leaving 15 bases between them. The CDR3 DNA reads TGTGCCAGCAGCCAAGAGACCACCCCACGTGGGCAGTACTTC. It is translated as CASSQETTPRGQYF.

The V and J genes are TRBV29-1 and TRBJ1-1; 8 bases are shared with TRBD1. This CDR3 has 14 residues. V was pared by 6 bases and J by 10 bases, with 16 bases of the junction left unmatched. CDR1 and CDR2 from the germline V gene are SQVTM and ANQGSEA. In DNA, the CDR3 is TGCAGCGTGAGACCCGGGTCCACAGGGGGAGGAGCTTTCTTT. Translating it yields CSVRPGSTGGGAFF.

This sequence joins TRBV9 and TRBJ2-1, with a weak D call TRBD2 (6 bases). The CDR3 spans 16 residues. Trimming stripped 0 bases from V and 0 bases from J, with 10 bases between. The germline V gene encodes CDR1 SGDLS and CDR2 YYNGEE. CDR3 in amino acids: CASSVGAGNSYNEQFF. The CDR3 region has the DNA TGTGCCAGCAGCGTAGGGGCGGGAAACTCCTACAATGAGCAGTTCTTC. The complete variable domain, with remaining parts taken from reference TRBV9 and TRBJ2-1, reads DSGVTQTPKHLITATGQRVTLRCSPRSGDLSVYWYQQSLDQGLQFLIQYYNGEERAKGNILERFSAQQFPDLHSELNLSSLELGDSALYFCASSVGAGNSYNEQFFGPGTRLTVL.

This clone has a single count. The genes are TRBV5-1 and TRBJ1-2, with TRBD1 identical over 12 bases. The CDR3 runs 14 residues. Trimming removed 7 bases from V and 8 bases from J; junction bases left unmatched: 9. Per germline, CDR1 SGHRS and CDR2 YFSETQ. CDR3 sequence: CASGPGQGAQGYTF. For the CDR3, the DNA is TGCGCCAGCGGACCGGGACAGGGGGCACAAGGCTACACCTTC.

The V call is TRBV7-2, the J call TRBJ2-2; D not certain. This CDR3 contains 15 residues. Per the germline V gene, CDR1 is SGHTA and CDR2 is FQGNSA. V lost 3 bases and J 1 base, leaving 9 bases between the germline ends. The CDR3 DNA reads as TGTGCCAGCAGCTTGTCAGCGTTGAACACCGGGGAGCTGTTTTTT. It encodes CASSLSALNTGELFF. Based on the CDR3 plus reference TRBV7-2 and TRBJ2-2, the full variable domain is GAGVSQSPSNKVTEKGKDVELRCDPISGHTALYWYRQSLGQGLEFLIYFQGNSAPDKSGLPSDRFSAERTGGSVSTLTIQRTQQEDSAVYLCASSLSALNTGELFFGEGSRLTVL.

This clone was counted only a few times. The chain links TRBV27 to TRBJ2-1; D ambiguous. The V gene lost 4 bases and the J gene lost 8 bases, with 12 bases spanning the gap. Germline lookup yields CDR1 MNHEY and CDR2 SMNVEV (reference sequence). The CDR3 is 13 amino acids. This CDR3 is CASSWLIRDEQFF. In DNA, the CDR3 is TGTGCCAGCAGTTGGTTGATCCGGGATGAGCAGTTCTTC.

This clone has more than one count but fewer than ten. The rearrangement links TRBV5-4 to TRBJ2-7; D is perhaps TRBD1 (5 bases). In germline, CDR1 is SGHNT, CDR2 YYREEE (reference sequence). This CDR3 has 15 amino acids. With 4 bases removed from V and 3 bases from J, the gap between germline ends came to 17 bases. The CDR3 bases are TGTGCCAGCAGCGAACAGGTTGGGTCTGGCTACGAGCAGTACTTC. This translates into CASSEQVGSGYEQYF.

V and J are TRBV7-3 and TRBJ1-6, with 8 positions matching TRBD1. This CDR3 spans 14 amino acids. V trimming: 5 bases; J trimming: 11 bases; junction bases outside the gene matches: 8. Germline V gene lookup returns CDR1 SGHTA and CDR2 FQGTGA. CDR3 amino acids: CASSKSGGGTPLHF. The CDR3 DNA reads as TGTGCCAGCAGCAAATCAGGGGGCGGGACACCCCTCCACTTT.

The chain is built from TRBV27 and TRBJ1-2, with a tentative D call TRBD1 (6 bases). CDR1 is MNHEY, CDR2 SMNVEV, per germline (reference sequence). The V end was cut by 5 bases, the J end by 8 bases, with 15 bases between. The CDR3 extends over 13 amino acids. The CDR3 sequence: CASSPMTGKGYTF. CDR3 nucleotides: TGTGCCAGCAGTCCGATGACAGGAAAAGGCTACACCTTC.

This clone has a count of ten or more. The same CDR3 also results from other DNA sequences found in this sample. CDR3 region: CASSLSVNTEAFF. The CDR3 DNA follows: TGTGCCAGCAGCTTATCTGTGAACACTGAAGCTTTCTTT. The V gene is TRBV11-3, the J gene TRBJ1-1, with unresolved D. This CDR3 has 13 amino acids. Germline loops: CDR1 SGHNT, CDR2 YENEEA. V was pared by 2 bases and J by 0 bases, with 4 bases between.

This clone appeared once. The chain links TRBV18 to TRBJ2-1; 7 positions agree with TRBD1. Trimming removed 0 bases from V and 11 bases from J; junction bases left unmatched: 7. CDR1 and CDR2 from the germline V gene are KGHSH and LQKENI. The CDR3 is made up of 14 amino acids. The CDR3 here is CASSPPEGDRKQFF. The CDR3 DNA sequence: TGTGCCAGCTCACCACCGGAAGGGGACAGAAAGCAGTTCTTC.

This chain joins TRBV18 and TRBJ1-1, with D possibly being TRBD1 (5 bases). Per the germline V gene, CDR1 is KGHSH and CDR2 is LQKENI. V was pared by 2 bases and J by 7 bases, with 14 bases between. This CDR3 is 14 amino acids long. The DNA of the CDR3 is TGTGCCAGCTCACCAGGGACGCCACTTAATGAAGCTTTCTTT. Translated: CASSPGTPLNEAFF.

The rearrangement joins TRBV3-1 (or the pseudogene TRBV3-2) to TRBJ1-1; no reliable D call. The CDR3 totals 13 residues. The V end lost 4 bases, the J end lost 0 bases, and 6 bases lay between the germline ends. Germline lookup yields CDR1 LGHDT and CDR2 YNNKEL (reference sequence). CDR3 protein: CASSLEVNTEAFF. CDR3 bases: TGTGCCAGCAGCCTTGAGGTGAACACTGAAGCTTTCTTT.

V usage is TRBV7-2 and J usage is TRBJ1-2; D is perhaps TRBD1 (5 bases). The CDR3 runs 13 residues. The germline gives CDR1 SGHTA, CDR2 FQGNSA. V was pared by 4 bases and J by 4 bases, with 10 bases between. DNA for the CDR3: TGTGCCAGCAGCTGGGACGGCGGCTATGGCTACACCTTC. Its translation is CASSWDGGYGYTF. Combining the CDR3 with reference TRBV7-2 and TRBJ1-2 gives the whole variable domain GAGVSQSPSNKVTEKGKDVELRCDPISGHTALYWYRQSLGQGLEFLIYFQGNSAPDKSGLPSDRFSAERTGGSVSTLTIQRTQQEDSAVYLCASSWDGGYGYTFGSGTRLTVV.

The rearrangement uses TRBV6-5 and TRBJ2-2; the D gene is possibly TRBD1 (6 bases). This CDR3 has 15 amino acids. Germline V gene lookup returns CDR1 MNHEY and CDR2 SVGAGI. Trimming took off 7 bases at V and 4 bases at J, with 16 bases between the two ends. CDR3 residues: CASTPGTIITGELFF. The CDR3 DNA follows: TGTGCCAGCACTCCCGGGACAATTATCACCGGGGAGCTGTTTTTT.

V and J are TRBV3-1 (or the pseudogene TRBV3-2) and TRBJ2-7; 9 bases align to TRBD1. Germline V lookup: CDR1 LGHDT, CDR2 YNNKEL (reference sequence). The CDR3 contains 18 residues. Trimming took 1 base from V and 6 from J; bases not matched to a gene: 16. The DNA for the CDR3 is TGTGCCAGCAGCCAAGTTACCGAGAGCGGGACAGGGTTTCGCGAGCAGTACTTC. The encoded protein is CASSQVTESGTGFREQYF.

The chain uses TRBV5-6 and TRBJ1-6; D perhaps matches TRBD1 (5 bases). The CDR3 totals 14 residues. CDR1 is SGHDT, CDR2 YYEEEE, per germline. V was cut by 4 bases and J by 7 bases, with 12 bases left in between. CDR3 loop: CASSRGTVNSPLHF. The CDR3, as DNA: TGTGCCAGCAGCCGTGGGACGGTAAATTCACCCCTCCACTTT.

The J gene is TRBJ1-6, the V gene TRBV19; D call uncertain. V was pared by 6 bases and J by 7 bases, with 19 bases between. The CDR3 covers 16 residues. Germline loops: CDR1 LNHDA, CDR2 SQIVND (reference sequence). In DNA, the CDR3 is TGTGCCAGTAGCCTCGCCTCACAGTTGCAGAATTCACCCCTCCACTTT. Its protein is CASSLASQLQNSPLHF.

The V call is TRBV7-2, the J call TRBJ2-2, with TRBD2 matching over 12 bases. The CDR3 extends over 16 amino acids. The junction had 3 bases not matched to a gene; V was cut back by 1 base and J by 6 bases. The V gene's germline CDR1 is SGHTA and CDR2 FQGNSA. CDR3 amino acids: CASSLEASGRAGELFF. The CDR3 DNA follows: TGTGCCAGCAGCTTAGAGGCTAGCGGGAGGGCCGGGGAGCTGTTTTTT.

CDR3: CAWKGGSETQYF. CDR3 sequence (DNA): TGTGCCTGGAAGGGCGGGTCGGAGACCCAGTACTTC. The J gene is TRBJ2-5, the V gene TRBV30, with D possibly matching TRBD2 (5 bases). Trimming removed 4 bases at V and 5 bases at J, with 11 bases between. Looked up from germline, CDR1 is GTSNPN and CDR2 is SVGIG (reference sequence). CDR3 length: 12 amino acids.

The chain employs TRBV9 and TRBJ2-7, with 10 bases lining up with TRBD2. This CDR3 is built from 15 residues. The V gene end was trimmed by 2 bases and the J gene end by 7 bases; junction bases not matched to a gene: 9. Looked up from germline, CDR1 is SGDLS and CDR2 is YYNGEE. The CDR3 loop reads CASSVGSGGAWEQYF. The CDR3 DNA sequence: TGTGCCAGCAGCGTCGGGAGCGGGGGGGCCTGGGAGCAGTACTTC.

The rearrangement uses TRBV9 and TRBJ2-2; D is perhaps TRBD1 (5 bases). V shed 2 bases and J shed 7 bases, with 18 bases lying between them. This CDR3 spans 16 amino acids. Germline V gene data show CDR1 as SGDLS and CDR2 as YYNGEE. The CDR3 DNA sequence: TGTGCCAGCAGCGTCACTCAGTCAGGGCGCCTCGGGGAGCTGTTTTTT. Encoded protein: CASSVTQSGRLGELFF.

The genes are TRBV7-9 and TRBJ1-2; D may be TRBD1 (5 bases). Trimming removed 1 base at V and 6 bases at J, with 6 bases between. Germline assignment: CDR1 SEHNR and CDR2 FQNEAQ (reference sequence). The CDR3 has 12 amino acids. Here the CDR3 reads CASSLEGDGYTF. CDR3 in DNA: TGTGCCAGCAGCTTAGAAGGGGATGGCTACACCTTC.

In DNA form, the CDR3 reads TGCGCCAGCTCCTCCGGAGGGGAAGATACGCAGTATTTT. This encodes CASSSGGEDTQYF. This chain connects TRBV5-1 to TRBJ2-3, with D possibly being TRBD2 (6 bases). The V gene lost 7 bases and the J gene lost 5 bases, with 14 bases spanning the gap. The CDR3 loop spans 13 amino acids. CDR1 SGHRS and CDR2 YFSETQ come from the germline V gene.

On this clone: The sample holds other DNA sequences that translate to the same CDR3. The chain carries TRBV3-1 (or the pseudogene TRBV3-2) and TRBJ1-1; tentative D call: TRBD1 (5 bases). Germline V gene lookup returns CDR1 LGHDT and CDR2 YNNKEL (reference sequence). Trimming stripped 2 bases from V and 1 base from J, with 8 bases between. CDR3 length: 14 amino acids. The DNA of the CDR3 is TGTGCCAGCAGCCAACGGAGGGGGAACACTGAAGCTTTCTTT. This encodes CASSQRRGNTEAFF.

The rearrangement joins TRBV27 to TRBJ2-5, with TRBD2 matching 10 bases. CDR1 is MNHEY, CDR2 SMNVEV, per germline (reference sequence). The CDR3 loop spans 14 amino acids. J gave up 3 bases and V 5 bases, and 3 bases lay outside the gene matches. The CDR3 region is CASSRTSGKETQYF. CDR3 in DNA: TGTGCCAGCAGTCGGACTAGCGGTAAAGAGACCCAGTACTTC.

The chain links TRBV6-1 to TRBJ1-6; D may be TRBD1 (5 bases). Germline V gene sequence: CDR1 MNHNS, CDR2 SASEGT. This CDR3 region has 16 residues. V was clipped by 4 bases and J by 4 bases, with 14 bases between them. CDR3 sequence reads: CASSALTEKYNSPLHF. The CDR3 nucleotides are TGTGCCAGCAGTGCCCTGACAGAAAAGTATAATTCACCCCTCCACTTT.

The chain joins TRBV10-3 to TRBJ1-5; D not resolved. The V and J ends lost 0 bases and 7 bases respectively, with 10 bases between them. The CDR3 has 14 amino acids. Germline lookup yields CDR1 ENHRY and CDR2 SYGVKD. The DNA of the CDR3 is TGTGCCATCAGTGAGTCGCTGGCGGCCCAGCCCCAGCATTTT. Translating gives CAISESLAAQPQHF.

CDR3 DNA: TGTGCCAGCAGCCAAGCCCCAAGGGGGGGCGGATACTACGAGCAGTACTTC. It encodes CASSQAPRGGGYYEQYF. V and J are TRBV3-1 (or the pseudogene TRBV3-2) and TRBJ2-7; a possible D gene is TRBD2 (7 bases). The CDR3 consists of 17 residues. V was cut by 1 base and J by 3 bases, with 19 bases left in between. Germline values: CDR1 LGHDT, CDR2 YNNKEL (reference sequence).